This TCR beta chain was recorded in a study of cytomegalovirus exposure and HLA in healthy donors. Study background: Falling in the Caucasian-associated ancestry cluster were less than 85% of approximately 400 genotyped donors. Study-level points and caveats: In a later analysis, at a false discovery rate of 0.05, roughly 17,000 TCR beta sequences matched HLA alleles. In a later analysis, TCR beta V- and J-gene trimming was associated with a missense DCLRE1C variant.

The V gene's germline CDR1 is SGHTA and CDR2 FQGTGA. Trimming shortened V by 0 bases and J by 5 bases, and 18 bases separated the two germline ends. There are 17 residues in the CDR3. PCR employed 60 Vbeta and 13 Jbeta primers. The repertoire was sequenced with immunoSEQ multiplex PCR; TCRdb's copy has only in-frame clones and lacks some. The sample includes around 120,000 clones, roughly 80% of them seen just once. A remark on this clone: The antigen remains unidentified.

This chain connects TRBV7-3 to TRBJ2-3; perhaps TRBD2 as D (7 bases). The TCR sequence derives from a female donor in good health and CMV-seropositive. Sequenced sample: PBMCs. This CDR3 is CASSLTGAGASEDTQYF. Written as DNA, the CDR3 is TGTGCCAGCAGCTTAACGGGGGCGGGGGCCTCCGAAGATACGCAGTATTTT. The full variable domain, in which reference TRBV7-3 and TRBJ2-3 provide the parts outside the CDR3, is GAGVSQTPSNKVTEKGKYVELRCDPISGHTALYWYRQSLGQGPEFLIYFQGTGAADDSGLPNDRFFAVRPEGSVSTLKIQRTERGDSAVYLCASSLTGAGASEDTQYFGPGTRLTVL.